This record looks at one T cell receptor beta chain sequence and its context. Its target is not known. This sample stems from a study of blood T cells in healthy people across ages. A sample-barcoded 5' primer and a J-beta primer mix were used in a second PCR of roughly 6 to 11 cycles. TCRdb ran MiXCR on the 5' RACE reads and lists one entry per CDR3 protein. The table lists 450,000 to 650,000 distinct CDR3 sequences, 20% to 30% of them singletons. Whole-study findings and limits: No one knew whether donors had CMV, which possibly confounded expanded clonotype changes.

The draw of peripheral blood yielded around 10 milliliters from each donor. The CDR3 runs 14 residues. CDR1 is SQVTM and CDR2 is ANQGSEA in the germline V gene. The V segment lost 5 bases and the J segment 4 bases; nucleotides outside the gene matches: 8. This same sample was also taken into another study, of T cells of mothers and their children. As that study records: From each mother came over 8.5 million TCR beta CDR3 reads, and from each child came about 3 million. An overlap that was slightly higher, though non-significant, was seen in related mother-child pairs versus unrelated pairs.

The sample taken for sequencing was blood. The chain uses TRBV29-1 and TRBJ2-1; TRBD2 matches at 7 bases. The sequence was obtained from a boy between 5 and 17 years old in good health. CDR3 residues: CSVSGRGVYNEQFF. The CDR3 DNA follows: TGCAGCGTTTCGGGGAGGGGAGTTTACAATGAGCAGTTCTTC.